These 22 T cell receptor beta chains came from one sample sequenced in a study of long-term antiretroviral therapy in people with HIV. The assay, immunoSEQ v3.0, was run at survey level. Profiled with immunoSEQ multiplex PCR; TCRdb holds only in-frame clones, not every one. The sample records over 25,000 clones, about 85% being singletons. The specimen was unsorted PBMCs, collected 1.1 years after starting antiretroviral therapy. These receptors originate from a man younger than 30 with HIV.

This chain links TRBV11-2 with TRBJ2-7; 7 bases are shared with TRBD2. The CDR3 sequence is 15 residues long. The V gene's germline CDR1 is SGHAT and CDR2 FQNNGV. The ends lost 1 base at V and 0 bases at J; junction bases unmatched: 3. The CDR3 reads CASSLGRGSSYEQYF. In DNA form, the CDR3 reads TGTGCCAGCAGCTTAGGGCGGGGGAGCTCCTACGAGCAGTACTTC.

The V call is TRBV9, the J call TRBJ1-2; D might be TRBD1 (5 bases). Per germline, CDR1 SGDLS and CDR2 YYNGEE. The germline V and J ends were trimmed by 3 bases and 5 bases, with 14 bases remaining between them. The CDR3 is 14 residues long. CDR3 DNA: TGTGCCAGCAGCGGCGGGACGGAGTCATATGGCTACACCTTC. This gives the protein CASSGGTESYGYTF. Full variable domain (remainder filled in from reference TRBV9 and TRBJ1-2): DSGVTQTPKHLITATGQRVTLRCSPRSGDLSVYWYQQSLDQGLQFLIQYYNGEERAKGNILERFSAQQFPDLHSELNLSSLELGDSALYFCASSGGTESYGYTFGSGTRLTVV.

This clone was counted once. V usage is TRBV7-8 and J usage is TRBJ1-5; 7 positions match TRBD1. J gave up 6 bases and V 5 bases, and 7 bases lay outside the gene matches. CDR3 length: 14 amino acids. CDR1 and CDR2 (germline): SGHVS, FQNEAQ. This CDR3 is CASSPNRGGQPQHF. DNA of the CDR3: TGTGCCAGCAGCCCGAACAGGGGCGGTCAGCCCCAGCATTTT.

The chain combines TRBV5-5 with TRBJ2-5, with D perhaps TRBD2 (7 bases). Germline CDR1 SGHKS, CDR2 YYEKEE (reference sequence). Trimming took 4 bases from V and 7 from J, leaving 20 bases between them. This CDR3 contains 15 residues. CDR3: CASSPTSGGLATQYF. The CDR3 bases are TGTGCCAGCAGCCCCACGTCCGGGGGGCTAGCGACCCAGTACTTC. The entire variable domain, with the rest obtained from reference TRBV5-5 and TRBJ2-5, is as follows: DAGVTQSPTHLIKTRGQQVTLRCSPISGHKSVSWYQQVLGQGPQFIFQYYEKEERGRGNFPDRFSARQFPNYSSELNVNALLLGDSALYLCASSPTSGGLATQYFGPGTRLLVL.

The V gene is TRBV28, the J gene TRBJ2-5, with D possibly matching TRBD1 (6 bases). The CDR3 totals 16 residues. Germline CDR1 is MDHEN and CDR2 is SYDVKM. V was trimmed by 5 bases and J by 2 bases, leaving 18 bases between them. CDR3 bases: TGTGCCAGCAGTACCGACAGGCGAGTTTTGCAAGAGACCCAGTACTTC. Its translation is CASSTDRRVLQETQYF.

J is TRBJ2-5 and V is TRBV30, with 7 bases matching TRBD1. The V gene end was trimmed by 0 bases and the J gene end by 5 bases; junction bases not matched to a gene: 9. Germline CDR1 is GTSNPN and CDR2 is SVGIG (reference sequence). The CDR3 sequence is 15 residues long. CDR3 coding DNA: TGTGCCTGGAGTGTAGGCAGGGGGATGTGGGAGACCCAGTACTTC. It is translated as CAWSVGRGMWETQYF.

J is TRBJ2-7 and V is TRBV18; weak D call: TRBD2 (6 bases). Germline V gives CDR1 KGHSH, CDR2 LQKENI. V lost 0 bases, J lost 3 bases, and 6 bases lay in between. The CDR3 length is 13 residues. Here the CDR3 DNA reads TGTGCCAGCTCACCACCTAGCGGCTACGAGCAGTACTTC. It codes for CASSPPSGYEQYF.

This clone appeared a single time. The CDR3 region has the DNA TGTGCCAGCAGCTTGGACGGGAGGGCCGGCTACGAGCAGTACTTC. It specifies CASSLDGRAGYEQYF. The chain recombines TRBV5-4 with TRBJ2-7, with 8 bases aligning to TRBD2. Germline CDR1 SGHNT, CDR2 YYREEE (reference sequence). This CDR3 has 15 amino acids. The trim removed 0 bases at V and 3 bases at J, leaving 5 bases unmatched.

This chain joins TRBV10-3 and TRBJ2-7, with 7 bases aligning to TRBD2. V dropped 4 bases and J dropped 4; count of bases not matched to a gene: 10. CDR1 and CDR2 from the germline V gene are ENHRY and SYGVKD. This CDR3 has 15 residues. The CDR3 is CAISGLAGDFYEQYF. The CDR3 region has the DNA TGTGCCATCAGTGGTCTCGCGGGAGACTTTTACGAGCAGTACTTC.

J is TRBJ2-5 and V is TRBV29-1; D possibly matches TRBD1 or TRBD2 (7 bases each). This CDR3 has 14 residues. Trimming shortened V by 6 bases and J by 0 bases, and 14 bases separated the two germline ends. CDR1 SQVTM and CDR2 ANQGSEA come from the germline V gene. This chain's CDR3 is CSVPGGGYQETQYF. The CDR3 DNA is TGCAGCGTCCCAGGGGGAGGGTACCAAGAGACCCAGTACTTC.

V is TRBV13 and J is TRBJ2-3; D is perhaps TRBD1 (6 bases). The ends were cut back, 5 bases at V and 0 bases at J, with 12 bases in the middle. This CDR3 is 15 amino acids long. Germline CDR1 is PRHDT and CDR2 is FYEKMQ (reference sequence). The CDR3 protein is CASSPTTGSTDTQYF. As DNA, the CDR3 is TGTGCCAGCAGCCCTACGACAGGTAGCACAGATACGCAGTATTTT.

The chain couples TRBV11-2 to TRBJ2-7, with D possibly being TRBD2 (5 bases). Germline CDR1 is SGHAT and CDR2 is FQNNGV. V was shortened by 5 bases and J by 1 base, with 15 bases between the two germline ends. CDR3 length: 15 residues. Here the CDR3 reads CASSTRQNPSYEQYF. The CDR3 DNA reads TGTGCCAGCAGCACTAGGCAGAACCCTTCCTACGAGCAGTACTTC.

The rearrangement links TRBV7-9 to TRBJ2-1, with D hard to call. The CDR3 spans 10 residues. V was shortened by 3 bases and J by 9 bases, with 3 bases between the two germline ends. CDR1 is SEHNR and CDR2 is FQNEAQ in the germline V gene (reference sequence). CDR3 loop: CASSLGEQFF. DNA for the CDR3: TGTGCCAGCAGCTTGGGTGAGCAGTTCTTC.

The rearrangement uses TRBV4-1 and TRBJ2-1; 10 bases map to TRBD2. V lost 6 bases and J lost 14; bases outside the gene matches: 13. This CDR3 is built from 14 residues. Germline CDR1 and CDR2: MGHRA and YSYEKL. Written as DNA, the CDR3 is TGCGCCAGCAGACGCGACCAGAGCGGGAGGGTTGAGTTCTTC. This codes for CASRRDQSGRVEFF.

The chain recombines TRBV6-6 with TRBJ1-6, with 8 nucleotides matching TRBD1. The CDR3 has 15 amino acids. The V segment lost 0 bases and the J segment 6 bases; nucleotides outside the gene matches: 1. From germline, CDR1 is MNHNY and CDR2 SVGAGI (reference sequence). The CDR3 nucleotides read TGTGCCAGCAGTTACTCCGGACAGGGTAATTCACCCCTCCACTTT. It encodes CASSYSGQGNSPLHF.

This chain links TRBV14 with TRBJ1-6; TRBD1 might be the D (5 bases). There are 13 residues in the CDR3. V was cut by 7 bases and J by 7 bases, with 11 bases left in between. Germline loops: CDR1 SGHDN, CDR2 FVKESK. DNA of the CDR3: TGTGCCAGCACCCCTGAGGGGAATTCACCCCTCCACTTT. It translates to CASTPEGNSPLHF.

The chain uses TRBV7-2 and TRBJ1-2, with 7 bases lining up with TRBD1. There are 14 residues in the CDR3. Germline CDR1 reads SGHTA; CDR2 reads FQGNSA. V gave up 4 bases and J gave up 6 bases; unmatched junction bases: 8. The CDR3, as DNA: TGTGCCAGCAGCTCCGACAGGGCTCGGCATGGCTACACCTTC. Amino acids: CASSSDRARHGYTF.

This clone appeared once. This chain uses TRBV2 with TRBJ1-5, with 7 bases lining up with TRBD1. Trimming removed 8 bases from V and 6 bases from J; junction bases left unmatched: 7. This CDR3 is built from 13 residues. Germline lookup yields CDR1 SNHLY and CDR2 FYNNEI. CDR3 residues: CASGGQGGQPQHF. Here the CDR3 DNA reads TGTGCCAGCGGGGGGCAGGGGGGTCAGCCCCAGCATTTT.

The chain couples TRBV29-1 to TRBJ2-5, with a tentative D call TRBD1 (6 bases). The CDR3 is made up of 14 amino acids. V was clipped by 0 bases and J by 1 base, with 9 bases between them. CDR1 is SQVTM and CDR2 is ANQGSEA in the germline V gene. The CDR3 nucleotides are TGCAGCGTTGAAGATCGGGACATCCAAGAGACCCAGTACTTC. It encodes CSVEDRDIQETQYF.

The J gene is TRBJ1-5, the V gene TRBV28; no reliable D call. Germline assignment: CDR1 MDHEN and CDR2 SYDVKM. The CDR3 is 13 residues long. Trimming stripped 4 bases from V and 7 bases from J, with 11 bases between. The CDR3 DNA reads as TGTGCCAGCAGTTCGGCGGTGGAACAGCCCCAGCATTTT. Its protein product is CASSSAVEQPQHF.

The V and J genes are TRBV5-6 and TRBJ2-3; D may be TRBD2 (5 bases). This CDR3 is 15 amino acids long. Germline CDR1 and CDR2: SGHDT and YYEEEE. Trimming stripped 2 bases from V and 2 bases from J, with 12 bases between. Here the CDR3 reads CASSFPGINTDTQYF. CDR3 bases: TGTGCCAGCAGCTTTCCGGGAATCAACACAGATACGCAGTATTTT.

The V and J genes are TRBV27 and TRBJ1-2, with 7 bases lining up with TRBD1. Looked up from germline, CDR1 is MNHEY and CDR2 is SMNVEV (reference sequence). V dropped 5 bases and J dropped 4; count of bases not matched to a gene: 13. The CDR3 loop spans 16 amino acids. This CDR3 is CASSRSGTDRIYGYTF. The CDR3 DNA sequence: TGTGCCAGCAGTAGATCCGGGACAGACCGCATCTATGGCTACACCTTC.